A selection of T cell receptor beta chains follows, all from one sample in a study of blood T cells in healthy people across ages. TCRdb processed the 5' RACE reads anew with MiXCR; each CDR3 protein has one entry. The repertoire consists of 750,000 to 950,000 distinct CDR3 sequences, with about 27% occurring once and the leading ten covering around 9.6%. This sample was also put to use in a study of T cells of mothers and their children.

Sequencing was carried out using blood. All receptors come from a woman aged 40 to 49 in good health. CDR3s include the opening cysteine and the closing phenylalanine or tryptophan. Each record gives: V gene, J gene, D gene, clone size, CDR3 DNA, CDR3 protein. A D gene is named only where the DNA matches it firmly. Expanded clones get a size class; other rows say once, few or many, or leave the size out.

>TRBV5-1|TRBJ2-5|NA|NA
TGCGCCAGCCAACAGGATGGGGGTACGGAGACCCAGTACTTC
CASQQDGGTETQYF
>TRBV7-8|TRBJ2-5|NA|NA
TGTGCCAGCAGCCGCTCGGGCGGAGGATCGGAGACCCAGTACTTC
CASSRSGGGSETQYF
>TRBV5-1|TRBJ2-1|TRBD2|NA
TGCGCCAGCAGCTCAGCTAGCGGGGGACGCTACAATGAGCAGTTCTTC
CASSSASGGRYNEQFF
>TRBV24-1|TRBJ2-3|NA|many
TGTGCCACCAGTGATATAGACAGCGTAGCCCCAGATACGCAGTATTTT
CATSDIDSVAPDTQYF
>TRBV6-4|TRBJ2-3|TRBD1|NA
TGTGCCAGCAGTTCGGGACAGGGGAGCACAGATACGCAGTATTTT
CASSSGQGSTDTQYF
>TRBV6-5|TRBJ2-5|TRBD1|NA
TGTGCCAGCAGTTACGGGGCAGGGGGGACCCAGTACTTC
CASSYGAGGTQYF
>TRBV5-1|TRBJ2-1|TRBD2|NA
TGCGCCAGCAGCTTGACCCCTGGGGCTAGCGGGGGAAATGGGCAGTTCTTC
CASSLTPGASGGNGQFF
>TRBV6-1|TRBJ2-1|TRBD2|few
TGTGCCAGCAGGGCAAGAGCCACTAGCGGGGGGACTCATGAGCAGTTCTTC
CASRARATSGGTHEQFF
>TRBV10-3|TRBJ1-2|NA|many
TGTGCCATCAGTGAGCTGTCAGGGGCGGTATATGGCTACACCTTC
CAISELSGAVYGYTF
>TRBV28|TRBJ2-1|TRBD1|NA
TGTGCCAGCAAGGGACAGTCTTTTTACAATGAGCAGTTCTTC
CASKGQSFYNEQFF
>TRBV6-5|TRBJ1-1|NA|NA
TGTGCCAGCATGTTAGTACTGAACACTGAAGCTTTCTTT
CASMLVLNTEAFF
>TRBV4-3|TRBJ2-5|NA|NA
TGCGCCAGCAGCCAAGACAGGTTGGAGACCCAGTACTTC
CASSQDRLETQYF
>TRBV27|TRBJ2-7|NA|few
TGTGCCAGCAGCCAAAACCTCCAGTTCTACGAGCAGTACTTC
CASSQNLQFYEQYF
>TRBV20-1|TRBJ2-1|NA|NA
TGCAGTGCTAGAGGGTCCGGTGAGCAGTTCTTC
CSARGSGEQFF
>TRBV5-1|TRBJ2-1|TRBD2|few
TGCGCCAGCAGCTTGGATCGGCTAGCGGGGGGCCGCTCCTACAATGAGCAGTTCTTC
CASSLDRLAGGRSYNEQFF
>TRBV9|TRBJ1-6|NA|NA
TGTGCCAGCAGCCTCCGGGACAACGCATGGCGGAATTCACCCCTCCACTTT
CASSLRDNAWRNSPLHF
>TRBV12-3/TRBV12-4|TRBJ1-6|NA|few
TGTGCCAGCAGTTCCCAGTCTTATAATTCACCCCTCCACTTT
CASSSQSYNSPLHF
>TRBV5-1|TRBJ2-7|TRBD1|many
TGCGCCAGCAGCACACAGGGGTCTTCCTACGAGCAGTACTTC
CASSTQGSSYEQYF
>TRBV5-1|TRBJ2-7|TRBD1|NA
TGCGCCAGCAGCTTTACTGGACAGGGTTTCGACGAGCAGTACTTC
CASSFTGQGFDEQYF
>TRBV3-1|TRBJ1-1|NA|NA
TGTGCCAGCAGCCGGGGGGGACAGAACACTGAAGCTTTCTTT
CASSRGGQNTEAFF
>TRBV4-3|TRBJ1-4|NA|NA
TGCGCCAGCAGCTGGGGACTGGGAAATGAAAAACTGTTTTTT
CASSWGLGNEKLFF
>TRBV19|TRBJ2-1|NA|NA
TGTGCCGGTAGTATAGATCGTTTTGGCGGCAATGAGCAGTTCTTC
CAGSIDRFGGNEQFF
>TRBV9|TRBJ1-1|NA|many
TGTGCCAGCAGCGTATCCACACAAGCAGAAGCTTTCTTT
CASSVSTQAEAFF
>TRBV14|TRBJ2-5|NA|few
TGTGCCAGCAGCCAAGGAGGAACGGCGTCAGAGACCCAGTACTTC
CASSQGGTASETQYF
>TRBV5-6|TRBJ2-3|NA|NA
TGTGCCAGCAGCTTGGGTGCGGGAAATACGCAGTATTTT
CASSLGAGNTQYF
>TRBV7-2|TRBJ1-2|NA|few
TGTGCCAGCAGCCCTCGACAGGTCGACTATGGCTACACCTTC
CASSPRQVDYGYTF
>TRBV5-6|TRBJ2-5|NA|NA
TGTGCCAGCAGGGTGGCAGCGAAAGAGACCCAGTACTTC
CASRVAAKETQYF
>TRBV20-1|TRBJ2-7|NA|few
TGCAGTGCTAGTAGACCGAGACAGTTGTCCTACGAGCAGTACTTC
CSASRPRQLSYEQYF
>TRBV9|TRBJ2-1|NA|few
TGTGCCAGCAGCGTAGTAGAGGGACAGCAGTTCTTC
CASSVVEGQQFF
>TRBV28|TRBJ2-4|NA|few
TGTGCCAGCAGTTGGGGCTGGGGCGGCCAGTACTTC
CASSWGWGGQYF
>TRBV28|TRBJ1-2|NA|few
TGTGCCAGCAGTTTAGCCGGAACTAACTATGGCTACACCTTC
CASSLAGTNYGYTF
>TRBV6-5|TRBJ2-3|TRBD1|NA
TGTGCCAGCAGCATCACACGGGACAGATCCACAGATACGCAGTATTTT
CASSITRDRSTDTQYF
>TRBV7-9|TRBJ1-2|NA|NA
TGTGCCAGCAGCCGACAGGATGGCTACACCTTC
CASSRQDGYTF
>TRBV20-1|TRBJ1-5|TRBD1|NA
TGCAGTGCTAGCCTCTTCAGGGGGCGCGGGAGTAACAGCAATCAGCCCCAGCATTTT
CSASLFRGRGSNSNQPQHF
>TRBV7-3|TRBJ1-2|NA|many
TGTGCCAGCAGTCGAAGCCCAGCTGAGGGCTACACCTTC
CASSRSPAEGYTF
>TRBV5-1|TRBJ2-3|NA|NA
TGCGCCAGCAGCCCGGGAAAGGGGGGAGATACGCAGTATTTT
CASSPGKGGDTQYF
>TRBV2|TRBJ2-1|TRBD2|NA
TGTGCCAGCAGTGAAGGGACTAGCGACGAGCAGTTCTTC
CASSEGTSDEQFF
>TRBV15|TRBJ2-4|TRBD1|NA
TGTGCCACCAGCACTAAGGTAACAGGGGGTGACATTCAGTACTTC
CATSTKVTGGDIQYF
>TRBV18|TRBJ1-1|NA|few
TGTGCCAGCTCACCTCAGCTGGGGGCAGGCACTGAAGCTTTCTTT
CASSPQLGAGTEAFF
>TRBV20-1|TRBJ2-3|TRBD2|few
TGCAGTGCTAGATTCGGGACTAGTTATATTACGGATACGCAGTATTTT
CSARFGTSYITDTQYF
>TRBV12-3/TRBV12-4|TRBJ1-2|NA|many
TGTGCCAGCACCACTCGGGGAGGGAGCTACACCTTC
CASTTRGGSYTF
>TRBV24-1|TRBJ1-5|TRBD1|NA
TGTGCCACCAGTGAGGCAGGGGGCGGAAAAAGTCAGCCCCAGCATTTT
CATSEAGGGKSQPQHF
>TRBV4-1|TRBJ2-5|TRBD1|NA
TGCGCCAGCAGCCAAGAGGCCCTAGTACAGGGGATTCCCCAGTACTTC
CASSQEALVQGIPQYF
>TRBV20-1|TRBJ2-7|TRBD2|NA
TGCAGTGCTAGAGCCCTTGGACTAGCGGGGGGATCCTACAATGAGCAGTACTTC
CSARALGLAGGSYNEQYF
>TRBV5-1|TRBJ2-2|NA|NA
TGCGCCAGCAGCTGGGGGACGGTGAACACCGGGGAGCTGTTTTTT
CASSWGTVNTGELFF
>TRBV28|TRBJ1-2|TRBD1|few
TGTGCCAGCACCCTAGGGGGGCAGGGGGGAAGCTATGGCTACACCTTC
CASTLGGQGGSYGYTF
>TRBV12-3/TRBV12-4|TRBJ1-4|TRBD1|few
TGTGCCTGCCGGGCAACAGGGGCCGGAGGCGAAAAACTGTTTTTT
CACRATGAGGEKLFF
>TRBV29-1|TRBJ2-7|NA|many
TGCAGCGTACAGGGTTTGAGCGAGCAGTACTTC
CSVQGLSEQYF
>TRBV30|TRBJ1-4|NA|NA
TGTGCCTGGAACAGACAGACTAATGAAAAACTGTTTTTT
CAWNRQTNEKLFF
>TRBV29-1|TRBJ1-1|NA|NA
TGCAGCGTCGAACAGGACACTGAAGCTTTCTTT
CSVEQDTEAFF
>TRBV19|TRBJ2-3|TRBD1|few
TGTGCCAGTAGCCTTCTTACTGGACAGGCCCAATCAGGCGCAGATACGCAGTATTTT
CASSLLTGQAQSGADTQYF
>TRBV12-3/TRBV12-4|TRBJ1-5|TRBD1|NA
TGTGCCAGCAGGGGGAAGGAGGGACAGGGAGGGACCAATCAGCCCCAGCATTTT
CASRGKEGQGGTNQPQHF
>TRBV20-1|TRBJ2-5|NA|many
TGCAGTGCTAGTTTACCTCTTGGCGAGCGGGCCCTGTTAGAGACCCAGTACTTC
CSASLPLGERALLETQYF
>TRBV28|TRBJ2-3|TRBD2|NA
TGTGCCAGCAGTAACGAGAGACTAGCGGGGGACACAGATACGCAGTATTTT
CASSNERLAGDTDTQYF
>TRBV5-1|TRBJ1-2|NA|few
TGCGCCAGTAGCTTGGACAGAAGAAACTATGGCTACACCTTC
CASSLDRRNYGYTF